Shown below are 11 T cell receptor beta chains from a single sample sequenced in a study of T cell responses to AZD1222 COVID-19 vaccine. Libraries were prepared by immunoSEQ multiplex PCR; TCRdb keeps only in-frame clonotypes and omits some of them. The data show just over 150,000 clones, 87% seen once. This specimen was peripheral blood, taken 28 days after the second AZD1222 dose. These TCRs come from an adult who received the AZD1222 COVID-19 vaccine.

The chain carries TRBV5-1 and TRBJ2-1; possibly TRBD1 or TRBD2 for D (5 bases each). The CDR3 extends over 12 amino acids. Deletions cut 5 bases from V and 10 bases from J, with 13 bases between. Germline CDR1 is SGHRS and CDR2 is YFSETQ. CDR3 sequence reads: CASSPGTLEQFF. The CDR3, as DNA: TGCGCCAGCAGTCCGGGGACCCTCGAGCAGTTCTTC.

This chain links TRBV3-1 (or the pseudogene TRBV3-2) with TRBJ2-1; D is uncertain. Germline CDR1 LGHDT, CDR2 YNNKEL (reference sequence). The CDR3 is 14 amino acids. V lost 4 bases, J lost 4 bases, and 11 bases lay in between. Here the CDR3 reads CASSLRLSYNEQFF. As DNA, the CDR3 is TGTGCCAGCAGCCTCCGGCTATCATACAATGAGCAGTTCTTC.

The rearrangement joins TRBV3-1 (or the pseudogene TRBV3-2) to TRBJ2-2; D call uncertain. This CDR3 is 13 amino acids long. Trimming took 2 bases from V and 6 from J, leaving 7 bases between them. The germline V gene has CDR1 LGHDT and CDR2 YNNKEL (reference sequence). CDR3 DNA: TGTGCCAGCAGCCAAAACGGACCCGGGGAGCTGTTTTTT. Its translation is CASSQNGPGELFF.

This clone was counted only a few times. V gene TRBV18 combines with J gene TRBJ1-2; no firm D call. The CDR3 loop spans 15 amino acids. Per the germline V gene, CDR1 is KGHSH and CDR2 is LQKENI. V was clipped by 3 bases and J by 0 bases, with 11 bases between them. CDR3: CASSPSDQANYGYTF. The CDR3 DNA follows: TGTGCCAGCTCACCCTCGGACCAAGCTAACTATGGCTACACCTTC.

The chain employs TRBV7-2 and TRBJ2-7, with 10 bases matching TRBD1. CDR1 and CDR2 from the germline V gene are SGHTA and FQGNSA. Germline trimming cut 5 bases from V and 2 bases from J; bases unmatched to any gene: 6. The CDR3 consists of 15 residues. The CDR3 nucleotides are TGTGCCAGCAGCCGCGACAGGGGGCCTACCTACGAGCAGTACTTC. Protein product: CASSRDRGPTYEQYF.

In this sample, this clone turned up once. The J gene is TRBJ2-7, the V gene TRBV7-2, with D unresolved. V dropped 0 bases and J dropped 4 bases, with 10 bases sitting between them. The CDR3 loop spans 14 amino acids. Looked up from germline, CDR1 is SGHTA and CDR2 is FQGNSA. CDR3 region: CASSLAQLGYEQYF. The CDR3 region has the DNA TGTGCCAGCAGCTTAGCCCAGTTGGGGTACGAGCAGTACTTC.

The chain couples TRBV7-2 to TRBJ2-5; D ambiguous. Germline loops: CDR1 SGHTA, CDR2 FQGNSA. Between the trimmed V and J ends, which lost 5 bases and 5 bases, there was a span of 12 bases. There are 13 residues in the CDR3. The CDR3 DNA is TGTGCCAGCAGCGCCTCGATTTCCGAGACCCAGTACTTC. This encodes CASSASISETQYF.

The chain uses TRBV28 and TRBJ2-7; a possible D gene is TRBD1 (5 bases). Germline CDR1 is MDHEN and CDR2 is SYDVKM. Trimming shortened V by 4 bases and J by 0 bases, and 16 bases separated the two germline ends. The CDR3 extends over 16 amino acids. The CDR3 protein is CASSSQDSQSSYEQYF. In DNA, the CDR3 is TGTGCCAGCAGTTCACAAGACAGTCAATCCTCCTACGAGCAGTACTTC.

V is TRBV4-1 and J is TRBJ1-5; TRBD1 might be the D (6 bases). The CDR3 loop spans 17 amino acids. CDR1 is MGHRA, CDR2 YSYEKL, per germline. The V end lost 1 base, the J end lost 4 bases, and 17 bases lay between the germline ends. The CDR3 loop is CASSQVIGQGRNQPQHF. CDR3 nucleotide sequence: TGCGCCAGCAGCCAAGTGATTGGTCAGGGGAGAAATCAGCCCCAGCATTTT.

V and J are TRBV6-2 or TRBV6-3 and TRBJ1-1; a possible D gene is TRBD1 (6 bases). In germline, CDR1 is MNHEY, CDR2 SVGEGT. CDR3 length: 15 amino acids. Trimming shortened V by 5 bases and J by 1 base, and 14 bases separated the two germline ends. The CDR3 region has the DNA TGTGCCAGCAGTAACCCGACAGGAGGGAACACTGAAGCTTTCTTT. It translates to CASSNPTGGNTEAFF.

The gene calls are TRBV7-8 and TRBJ2-2, with D perhaps assigned TRBD1 or TRBD2 (5 bases each). Per the germline V gene, CDR1 is SGHVS and CDR2 is FQNEAQ. CDR3 length: 14 residues. Trimming left V 5 bases short and J 3 bases short, with 10 bases between. CDR3 amino acids: CASSTGTDTGELFF. The CDR3 region has the DNA TGTGCCAGCAGCACCGGGACCGACACCGGGGAGCTGTTTTTT.